Listed below are T cell receptor beta chains from one sample, sequenced in a study of cytomegalovirus exposure and HLA in healthy donors. Method: immunoSEQ multiplex PCR; TCRdb's copy keeps in-frame clones and lacks some. The repertoire holds about 160,000 clones, under 85% seen once, with about 1.4% in the top ten. The source material was PBMCs. The receptors here all came from a woman aged 25 to 39 in good health and CMV-seronegative. Each CDR3 is given with its conserved first and last residue. Each record gives: V gene, CDR3 length, clone size, D gene, J gene, CDR3 protein, CDR3 DNA. D genes are given only for firm matches. Only some rows state a clone size, as once, few, many or a class for expanded clones.

v_gene: TRBV30
len: 14
abundance: few
d_gene: TRBD1
j_gene: TRBJ1-1
CDR3aa: CAWSVSTGRTEAFF
CDR3nt: TGTGCCTGGAGTGTCTCGACAGGGCGTACTGAAGCTTTCTTT

v_gene: TRBV28
len: 16
abundance: .
d_gene: TRBD2
j_gene: TRBJ2-5
CDR3aa: CASSSRLAGPQETQYF
CDR3nt: TGTGCCAGCAGTTCCCGACTAGCGGGGCCGCAAGAGACCCAGTACTTC

v_gene: TRBV6-1
len: 13
abundance: once
d_gene: .
j_gene: TRBJ2-5
CDR3aa: CASNARTGETQYF
CDR3nt: TGTGCCAGCAACGCGAGGACGGGGGAGACCCAGTACTTC

v_gene: TRBV5-6
len: 15
abundance: .
d_gene: .
j_gene: TRBJ1-6
CDR3aa: CASSLGTVLVSPLHF
CDR3nt: TGTGCCAGCAGCTTGGGCACCGTCTTAGTTTCACCCCTCCACTTT

v_gene: TRBV29-1
len: 14
abundance: few
d_gene: TRBD2
j_gene: TRBJ2-2
CDR3aa: CSGMRGVGTGELFF
CDR3nt: TGCAGCGGGATGCGGGGGGTTGGAACCGGGGAGCTGTTTTTT

v_gene: TRBV18
len: 15
abundance: few
d_gene: TRBD1
j_gene: TRBJ1-5
CDR3aa: CASSRDRAGNQPQHF
CDR3nt: TGTGCCAGCTCAAGGGACAGGGCAGGCAATCAGCCCCAGCATTTT

v_gene: TRBV19
len: 14
abundance: .
d_gene: TRBD1
j_gene: TRBJ2-2
CDR3aa: CASGQGAGAGELFF
CDR3nt: TGTGCCAGCGGACAGGGGGCTGGGGCCGGGGAGCTGTTTTTT

v_gene: TRBV25-1
len: 15
abundance: .
d_gene: TRBD2
j_gene: TRBJ2-7
CDR3aa: CASSLGLAGRGEQYF
CDR3nt: TGTGCCAGCAGCCTGGGACTAGCGGGCCGAGGGGAGCAGTACTTC

v_gene: TRBV18
len: 15
abundance: .
d_gene: .
j_gene: TRBJ1-6
CDR3aa: CASSHQRDLDSPLHF
CDR3nt: TGTGCCAGCTCCCACCAACGTGATTTAGATTCACCCCTCCACTTT

v_gene: TRBV9
len: 11
abundance: few
d_gene: .
j_gene: TRBJ2-7
CDR3aa: CASSKGIKQYF
CDR3nt: TGTGCCAGCTCGAAGGGGATAAAGCAGTACTTC

v_gene: TRBV29-1
len: 13
abundance: once
d_gene: .
j_gene: TRBJ2-1
CDR3aa: CSVDLGLLNEQFF
CDR3nt: TGCAGCGTTGATTTGGGACTTTTGAATGAGCAGTTCTTC

v_gene: TRBV6-4
len: 16
abundance: .
d_gene: TRBD2
j_gene: TRBJ2-2
CDR3aa: CASSYGVAGATGELFF
CDR3nt: TGTGCCAGCTCCTACGGGGTAGCGGGGGCCACCGGGGAGCTGTTTTTT

v_gene: TRBV7-2
len: 16
abundance: .
d_gene: TRBD2
j_gene: TRBJ2-5
CDR3aa: CASSKRTSGFGETQYF
CDR3nt: TGTGCCAGCAGCAAAAGGACTAGCGGGTTTGGAGAGACCCAGTACTTC

v_gene: TRBV7-9
len: 14
abundance: .
d_gene: .
j_gene: TRBJ1-1
CDR3aa: CASSFSHTNTEAFF
CDR3nt: TGTGCCAGCAGCTTCTCACACACGAACACTGAAGCTTTCTTT

v_gene: TRBV20-1
len: 11
abundance: .
d_gene: .
j_gene: TRBJ2-7
CDR3aa: CSARETGEQYF
CDR3nt: TGCAGTGCTAGAGAAACGGGCGAGCAGTACTTC

v_gene: TRBV6-6
len: 13
abundance: once
d_gene: .
j_gene: TRBJ1-2
CDR3aa: CASSYGPGYGYTF
CDR3nt: TGTGCCAGCAGTTACGGTCCAGGCTATGGCTACACCTTC

v_gene: TRBV28
len: 12
abundance: .
d_gene: .
j_gene: TRBJ2-2
CDR3aa: CASSLVLGELFF
CDR3nt: TGTGCCAGCAGTTTAGTTCTCGGGGAGCTGTTTTTT

v_gene: TRBV19
len: 14
abundance: .
d_gene: .
j_gene: TRBJ1-3
CDR3aa: CASSLDMRFGTIYF
CDR3nt: TGTGCCAGTAGTTTGGACATGCGATTTGGCACCATATATTTT

v_gene: TRBV2
len: 16
abundance: .
d_gene: TRBD1
j_gene: TRBJ1-1
CDR3aa: CASSGTGVRAGTEAFF
CDR3nt: TGTGCCAGCAGTGGGACAGGCGTCCGAGCGGGCACTGAAGCTTTCTTT

v_gene: TRBV2
len: 13
abundance: .
d_gene: .
j_gene: TRBJ2-2
CDR3aa: CASHQGKGGELFF
CDR3nt: TGTGCCAGCCATCAGGGGAAGGGCGGGGAGCTGTTTTTT

v_gene: TRBV5-1
len: 15
abundance: .
d_gene: TRBD1
j_gene: TRBJ2-7
CDR3aa: CASRHSGTGGYEQYF
CDR3nt: TGCGCCAGCAGGCATTCCGGGACAGGGGGATACGAGCAGTACTTC

v_gene: TRBV5-1
len: 14
abundance: once
d_gene: .
j_gene: TRBJ2-7
CDR3aa: CASSLGQGRGEQYF
CDR3nt: TGCGCCAGCAGCTTGGGCCAGGGTAGGGGAGAGCAGTACTTC

v_gene: TRBV5-8
len: 15
abundance: .
d_gene: .
j_gene: TRBJ1-2
CDR3aa: CASSPGGKIDYGYTF
CDR3nt: TGTGCCAGCAGCCCCGGCGGCAAAATAGACTATGGCTACACCTTC

v_gene: TRBV30
len: 14
abundance: .
d_gene: TRBD1
j_gene: TRBJ2-7
CDR3aa: CAWSVLGQGDEQYF
CDR3nt: TGTGCCTGGAGTGTACTGGGACAGGGGGACGAGCAGTACTTC

v_gene: TRBV14
len: 15
abundance: .
d_gene: TRBD1
j_gene: TRBJ2-2
CDR3aa: CASKGTGARTGELFF
CDR3nt: TGTGCCAGCAAAGGAACAGGGGCCCGGACCGGGGAGCTGTTTTTT

v_gene: TRBV7-9
len: 14
abundance: .
d_gene: .
j_gene: TRBJ2-5
CDR3aa: CASSLSAGKETQYF
CDR3nt: TGTGCCAGCAGCTTATCGGCGGGGAAAGAGACCCAGTACTTC

v_gene: TRBV28
len: 15
abundance: .
d_gene: TRBD1
j_gene: TRBJ1-3
CDR3aa: CASADGDRALNTIYF
CDR3nt: TGTGCCAGTGCCGACGGGGACAGGGCCCTAAACACCATATATTTT

v_gene: TRBV4-1
len: 16
abundance: .
d_gene: .
j_gene: TRBJ2-7
CDR3aa: CASSPDFPTRVYEQYF
CDR3nt: TGCGCCAGCAGCCCAGATTTCCCCACTCGCGTGTACGAGCAGTACTTC

v_gene: TRBV5-4
len: 17
abundance: .
d_gene: .
j_gene: TRBJ2-3
CDR3aa: CASSSASRGAAGDTQYF
CDR3nt: TGTGCCAGCAGCTCTGCTTCCCGGGGGGCCGCGGGGGATACGCAGTATTTT

v_gene: TRBV27
len: 15
abundance: .
d_gene: .
j_gene: TRBJ2-2
CDR3aa: CASSPGRVGTGELFF
CDR3nt: TGTGCCAGCAGTCCGGGCAGGGTTGGCACCGGGGAGCTGTTTTTT

v_gene: TRBV7-9
len: 15
abundance: .
d_gene: TRBD1
j_gene: TRBJ1-1
CDR3aa: CASSLPGGANTEAFF
CDR3nt: TGTGCCAGCAGCTTACCAGGGGGCGCGAACACTGAAGCTTTCTTT

v_gene: TRBV5-1
len: 16
abundance: .
d_gene: .
j_gene: TRBJ2-1
CDR3aa: CASLAPGLVYNNEQFF
CDR3nt: TGCGCCAGCCTGGCTCCGGGACTCGTATATAACAATGAGCAGTTCTTC

v_gene: TRBV6-1
len: 19
abundance: .
d_gene: TRBD1
j_gene: TRBJ2-6
CDR3aa: CASSEYSGQGSAGANGLTF
CDR3nt: TGTGCCAGCAGTGAGTACTCCGGACAGGGTTCCGCTGGGGCCAACGGCCTGACTTTC

v_gene: TRBV27
len: 15
abundance: .
d_gene: TRBD2
j_gene: TRBJ2-7
CDR3aa: CASSLSSGGYYEQYF
CDR3nt: TGTGCCAGCAGTTTATCGAGCGGGGGGTACTACGAGCAGTACTTC

v_gene: TRBV6-1
len: 17
abundance: .
d_gene: TRBD2
j_gene: TRBJ2-1
CDR3aa: CASSAWTSGSSYNEQFF
CDR3nt: TGTGCCAGCAGTGCTTGGACTAGCGGGAGCTCCTACAATGAGCAGTTCTTC

v_gene: TRBV7-6
len: 12
abundance: .
d_gene: .
j_gene: TRBJ2-7
CDR3aa: CASSLNADEQYF
CDR3nt: TGTGCCAGCAGCTTGAATGCGGACGAGCAGTACTTC

v_gene: TRBV5-4
len: 14
abundance: .
d_gene: .
j_gene: TRBJ1-2
CDR3aa: CASSRPTGPYGYTF
CDR3nt: TGTGCCAGCAGCCGCCCGACAGGACCTTATGGCTACACCTTC

v_gene: TRBV5-1
len: 16
abundance: .
d_gene: TRBD1
j_gene: TRBJ2-2
CDR3aa: CASSRWTGTDTGELFF
CDR3nt: TGCGCCAGCAGCCGATGGACAGGGACGGACACCGGGGAGCTGTTTTTT

v_gene: TRBV4-1
len: 17
abundance: once
d_gene: .
j_gene: TRBJ2-1
CDR3aa: CASSQVAGTRTINEQFF
CDR3nt: TGCGCCAGCAGCCAAGTGGCCGGGACACGGACAATCAATGAGCAGTTCTTC

v_gene: TRBV18
len: 15
abundance: .
d_gene: .
j_gene: TRBJ1-1
CDR3aa: CASSPQGLENTEAFF
CDR3nt: TGTGCCAGCTCACCACAGGGACTCGAAAACACTGAAGCTTTCTTT

v_gene: TRBV18
len: 14
abundance: once
d_gene: .
j_gene: TRBJ2-5
CDR3aa: CASSLTGREETQYF
CDR3nt: TGTGCCAGCTCACTTACAGGGAGAGAAGAGACCCAGTACTTC

v_gene: TRBV9
len: 12
abundance: .
d_gene: TRBD2
j_gene: TRBJ2-3
CDR3aa: CASSSGGGTQYF
CDR3nt: TGTGCCAGCTCCTCGGGCGGGGGTACGCAGTATTTT

v_gene: TRBV20-1
len: 11
abundance: .
d_gene: .
j_gene: TRBJ2-5
CDR3aa: CSGRRGETQYF
CDR3nt: TGCAGTGGGAGAAGGGGGGAGACCCAGTACTTC

v_gene: TRBV6-1
len: 14
abundance: few
d_gene: .
j_gene: TRBJ2-7
CDR3aa: CASSESGAAYEQYF
CDR3nt: TGTGCCAGCAGTGAATCAGGGGCGGCCTACGAGCAGTACTTC

v_gene: TRBV4-1
len: 14
abundance: .
d_gene: .
j_gene: TRBJ2-5
CDR3aa: CASSQDPSQETQYF
CDR3nt: TGCGCCAGCAGCCAAGACCCCAGCCAAGAGACCCAGTACTTC

v_gene: TRBV30
len: 12
abundance: .
d_gene: .
j_gene: TRBJ2-1
CDR3aa: CAWSGLYNEQFF
CDR3nt: TGTGCCTGGAGTGGACTCTACAATGAGCAGTTCTTC

v_gene: TRBV19
len: 14
abundance: once
d_gene: TRBD1
j_gene: TRBJ1-1
CDR3aa: CASSIDRGQGGTFF
CDR3nt: TGTGCCAGTAGTATAGATCGGGGCCAGGGGGGAACTTTCTTT

v_gene: TRBV28
len: 14
abundance: .
d_gene: TRBD1
j_gene: TRBJ1-2
CDR3aa: CASLGGEEPYGYTF
CDR3nt: TGTGCCAGCCTAGGGGGCGAGGAACCCTATGGCTACACCTTC

v_gene: TRBV7-8
len: 20
abundance: .
d_gene: .
j_gene: TRBJ1-6
CDR3aa: CASSLTATAGAGVYNSPLHF
CDR3nt: TGTGCCAGCAGCTTAACCGCGACCGCGGGGGCAGGGGTTTATAATTCACCCCTCCACTTT

v_gene: TRBV27
len: 15
abundance: .
d_gene: .
j_gene: TRBJ2-1
CDR3aa: CASSLDYFSYNEQFF
CDR3nt: TGTGCCAGCAGTTTGGACTATTTCTCCTACAATGAGCAGTTCTTC

v_gene: TRBV25-1
len: 12
abundance: .
d_gene: TRBD1
j_gene: TRBJ1-1
CDR3aa: CASSVGQGRAFF
CDR3nt: TGTGCCAGCAGTGTGGGACAGGGGAGGGCTTTCTTT

v_gene: TRBV15
len: 17
abundance: .
d_gene: TRBD2
j_gene: TRBJ2-3
CDR3aa: CATSRDMLAGFGDTQYF
CDR3nt: TGTGCCACCAGCAGAGATATGCTAGCGGGGTTCGGAGATACGCAGTATTTT

v_gene: TRBV2
len: 15
abundance: .
d_gene: .
j_gene: TRBJ1-5
CDR3aa: CASSDNRVGNQPQHF
CDR3nt: TGTGCCAGCAGCGATAACAGGGTAGGCAATCAGCCCCAGCATTTT